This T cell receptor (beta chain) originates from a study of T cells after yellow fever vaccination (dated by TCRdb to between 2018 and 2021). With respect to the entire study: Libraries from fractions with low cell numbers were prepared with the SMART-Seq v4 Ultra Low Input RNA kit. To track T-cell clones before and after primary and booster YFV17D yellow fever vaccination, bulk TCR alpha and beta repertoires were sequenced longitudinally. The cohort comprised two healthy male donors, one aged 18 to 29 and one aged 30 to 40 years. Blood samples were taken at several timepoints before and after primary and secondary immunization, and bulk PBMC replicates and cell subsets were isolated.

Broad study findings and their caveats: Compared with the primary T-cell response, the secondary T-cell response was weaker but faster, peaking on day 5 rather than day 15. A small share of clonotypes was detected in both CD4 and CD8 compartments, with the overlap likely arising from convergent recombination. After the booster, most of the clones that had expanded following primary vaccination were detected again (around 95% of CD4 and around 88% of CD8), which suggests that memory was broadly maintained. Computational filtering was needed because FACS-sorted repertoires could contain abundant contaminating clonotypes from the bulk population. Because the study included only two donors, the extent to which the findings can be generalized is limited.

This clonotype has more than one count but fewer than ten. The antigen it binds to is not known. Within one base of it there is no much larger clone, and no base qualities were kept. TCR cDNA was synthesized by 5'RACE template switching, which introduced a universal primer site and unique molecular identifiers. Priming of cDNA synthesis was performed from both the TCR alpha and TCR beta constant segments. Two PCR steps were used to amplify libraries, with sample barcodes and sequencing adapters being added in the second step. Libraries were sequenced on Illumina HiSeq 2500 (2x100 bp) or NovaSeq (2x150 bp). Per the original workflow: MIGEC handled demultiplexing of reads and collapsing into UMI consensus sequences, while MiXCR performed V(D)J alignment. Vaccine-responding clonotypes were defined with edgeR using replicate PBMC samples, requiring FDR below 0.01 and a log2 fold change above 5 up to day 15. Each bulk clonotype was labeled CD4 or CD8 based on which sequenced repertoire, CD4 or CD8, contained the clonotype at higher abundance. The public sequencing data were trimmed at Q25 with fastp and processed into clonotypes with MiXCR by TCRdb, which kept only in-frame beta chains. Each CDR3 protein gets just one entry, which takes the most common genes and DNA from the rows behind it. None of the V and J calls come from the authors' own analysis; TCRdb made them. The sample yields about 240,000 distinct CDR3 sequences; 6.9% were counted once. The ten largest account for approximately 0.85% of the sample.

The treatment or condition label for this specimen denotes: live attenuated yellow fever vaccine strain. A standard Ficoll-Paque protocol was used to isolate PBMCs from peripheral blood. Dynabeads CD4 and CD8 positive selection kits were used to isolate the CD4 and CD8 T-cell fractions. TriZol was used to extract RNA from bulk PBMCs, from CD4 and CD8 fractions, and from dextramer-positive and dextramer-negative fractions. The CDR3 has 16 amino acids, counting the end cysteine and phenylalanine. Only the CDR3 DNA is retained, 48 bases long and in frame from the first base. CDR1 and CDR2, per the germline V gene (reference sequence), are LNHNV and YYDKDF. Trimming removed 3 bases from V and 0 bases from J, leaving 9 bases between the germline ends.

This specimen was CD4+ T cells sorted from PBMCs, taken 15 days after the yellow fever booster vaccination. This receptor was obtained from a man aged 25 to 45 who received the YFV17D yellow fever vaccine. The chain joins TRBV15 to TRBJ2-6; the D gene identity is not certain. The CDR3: CATSRRYNSGANVLTF. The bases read TGTGCCACCAGCAGGCGCTACAACTCTGGGGCCAACGTCCTGACTTTC.